The entry below describes one TCR beta chain. Method: immunoSEQ multiplex PCR; TCRdb's copy keeps in-frame clones and lacks some. The table lists 95,000 to 120,000 clones, approximately 80% of them singletons, with under 9.5% in the top ten. This record comes from a study of blood T cell repertoires in COVID-19. Overall study: The samples span acute and convalescent COVID-19 from the United States, Italy and Spain. Sample material is recorded as cDNA or gDNA derived from T cells, B-cell-depleted T cells, or PBMCs.

This sequence was found in a middle-aged woman with acute or convalescent COVID-19. Material for sequencing was peripheral blood.

The chain's CDR3 is CASSGEGGVYGYTF. The CDR3 DNA sequence: TGTGCCAGCAGCGGTGAGGGGGGGGTATATGGCTACACCTTC. The V call is TRBV5-4, the J call TRBJ1-2; D is possibly TRBD1 (6 bases). The V end lost 4 bases, the J end lost 5 bases, and 15 bases lay between the germline ends. Germline V gives CDR1 SGHNT, CDR2 YYREEE (reference sequence). CDR3 length equals 14 residues.